One T cell receptor (beta chain) is described in this entry. Its antigen is currently unknown. Sequencing used immunoSEQ multiplex PCR; TCRdb keeps in-frame clones, though not all of them. The table lists 98,000 or so clones, roughly 84% of them singletons. Looked up from germline, CDR1 is SGHNT and CDR2 is YYREEE (reference sequence). CDR3 size: 16 residues. V was pared by 3 bases and J by 2 bases, with 17 bases between. This entry belongs to a study of graft-versus-host responses after intestinal transplantation. Study results and limitations: After transplant, early declines in HvG clones were associated with peak levels of circulating GvH clones.

This clonotype originated in a human donor who received an intestinal transplant. The specimen was unstimulated CD4+ T cells sorted from spleen or lymph node cells, collected before intestinal transplant. V and J are TRBV5-4 and TRBJ1-1, with D perhaps TRBD1 (6 bases). CDR3 nucleotides: TGTGCCAGCAGCTCACCGTTGCCAGGGGCCAACACTGAAGCTTTCTTT. It codes for CASSSPLPGANTEAFF.